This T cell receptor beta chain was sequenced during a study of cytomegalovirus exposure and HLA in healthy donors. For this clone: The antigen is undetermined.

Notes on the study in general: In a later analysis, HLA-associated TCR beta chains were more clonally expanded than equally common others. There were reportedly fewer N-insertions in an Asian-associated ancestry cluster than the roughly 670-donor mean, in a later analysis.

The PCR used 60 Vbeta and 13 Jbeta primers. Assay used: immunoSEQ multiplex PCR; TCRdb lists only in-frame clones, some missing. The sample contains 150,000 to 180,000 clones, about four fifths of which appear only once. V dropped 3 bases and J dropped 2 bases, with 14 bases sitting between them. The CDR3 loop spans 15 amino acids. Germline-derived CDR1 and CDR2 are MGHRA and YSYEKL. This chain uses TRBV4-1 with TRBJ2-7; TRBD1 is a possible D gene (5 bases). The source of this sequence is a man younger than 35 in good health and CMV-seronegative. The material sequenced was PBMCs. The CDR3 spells CASSQDDSATYEQYF. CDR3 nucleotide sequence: TGCGCCAGCAGCCAGGACGACAGCGCCACCTACGAGCAGTACTTC.